This T cell receptor beta chain was documented in a study of shared clonotypes between healthy human individuals. In the study overall: Each donor had three CD4 naive, three CD4 memory, two CD8 naive and one CD8 memory plate.

Of note for this clone: Its antigen is unidentified.

The CDR3 contains 14 residues. The germline CDR1 and CDR2 sequences are SEHNR and FQNEAQ (reference sequence). The V gene lost 6 bases and the J gene lost 5 bases, with 16 bases spanning the gap. Study results and limitations: Among donors, the sharing of clonotypes was expected to be influenced by sequencing depth. Among the subsets, naive ones generally showed larger estimated richness than memory ones.

Clones were sequenced by immunoSEQ multiplex PCR, and TCRdb holds only the in-frame ones, with some missing. The sample consists of millions of clones, 85% to 95% of them appearing once. This rearrangement joins TRBV7-9 to TRBJ2-5, with D possibly being TRBD2 (6 bases). The source material was naive CD4+ T cells sorted from blood. Subset reported: CD45RA+ positively selected. The receptor was derived from a man younger than 35 in good health. DNA of the CDR3: TGTGCCAGCAGTTTTAGCGGCCCCCAGGAGACCCAGTACTTC. It is translated as CASSFSGPQETQYF. Supplemented by reference TRBV7-9 and TRBJ2-5, the full variable domain reads DTGVSQNPRHKITKRGQNVTFRCDPISEHNRLYWYRQTLGQGPEFLTYFQNEAQLEKSRLLSDRFSAERPKGSFSTLEIQRTEQGDSAMYLCASSFSGPQETQYFGPGTRLLVL.